The clone carrying this T cell receptor (beta chain) was counted at least ten times. This record belongs to a study of T-cell reconstitution after alpha-beta-depleted transplantation in children. The TCRbeta library incorporated unique molecular identifiers. TCRdb re-derived calls from the PCR reads in MiXCR, one entry per CDR3 protein. The table includes about 610,000 distinct CDR3 sequences, over 9.5% detected once. The sequence derives from a human donor who donated a stem cell graft to a child with acute myeloid leukemia. The sequences come from PBMCs from the stem cell graft donor, collected from the stem cell graft.

The chain's CDR3 is CATRAWGNTEAFF. The CDR3 DNA reads as TGTGCCACCAGAGCGTGGGGGAACACTGAAGCTTTCTTT. The chain carries TRBV6-1 and TRBJ1-1; D gene uncertain. The CDR3 is 13 residues long. CDR1 is MNHNS and CDR2 is SASEGT in the germline V gene. V lost 10 bases and J 1 base, leaving 13 bases between the germline ends.